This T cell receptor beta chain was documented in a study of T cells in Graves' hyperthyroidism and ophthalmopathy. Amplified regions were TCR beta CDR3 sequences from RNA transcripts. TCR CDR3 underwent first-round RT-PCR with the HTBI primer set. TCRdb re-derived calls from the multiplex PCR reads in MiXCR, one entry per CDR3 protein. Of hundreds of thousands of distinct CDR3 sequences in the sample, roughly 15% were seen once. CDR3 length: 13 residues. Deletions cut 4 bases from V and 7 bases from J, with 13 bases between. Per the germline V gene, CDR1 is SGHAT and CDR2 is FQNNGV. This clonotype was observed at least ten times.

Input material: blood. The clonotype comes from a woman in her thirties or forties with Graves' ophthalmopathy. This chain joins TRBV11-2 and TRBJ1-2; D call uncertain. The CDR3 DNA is TGTGCCAGCAGCTCCTCGGACCGGAGTGGCTACACCTTC. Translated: CASSSSDRSGYTF.